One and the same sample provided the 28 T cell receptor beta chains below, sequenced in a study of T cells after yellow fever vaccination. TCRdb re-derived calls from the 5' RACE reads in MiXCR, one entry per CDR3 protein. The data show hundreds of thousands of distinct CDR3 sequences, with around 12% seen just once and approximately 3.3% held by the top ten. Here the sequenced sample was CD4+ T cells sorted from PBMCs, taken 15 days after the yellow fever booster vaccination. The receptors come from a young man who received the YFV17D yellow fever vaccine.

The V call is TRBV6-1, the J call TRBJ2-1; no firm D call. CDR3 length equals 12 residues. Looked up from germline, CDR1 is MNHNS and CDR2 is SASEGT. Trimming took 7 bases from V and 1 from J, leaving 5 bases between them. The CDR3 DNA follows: TGTGCCAGCATGGAGTCCTACAATGAGCAGTTCTTC. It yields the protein CASMESYNEQFF.

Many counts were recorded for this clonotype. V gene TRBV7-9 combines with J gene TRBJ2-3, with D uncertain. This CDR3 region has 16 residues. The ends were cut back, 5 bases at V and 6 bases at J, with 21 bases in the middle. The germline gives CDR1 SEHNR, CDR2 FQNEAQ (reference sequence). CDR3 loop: CASSEGRATGIDTQYF. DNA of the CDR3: TGTGCCAGCAGCGAAGGCCGGGCCACCGGTATCGATACGCAGTATTTT. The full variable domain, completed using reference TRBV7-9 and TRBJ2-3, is DTGVSQNPRHKITKRGQNVTFRCDPISEHNRLYWYRQTLGQGPEFLTYFQNEAQLEKSRLLSDRFSAERPKGSFSTLEIQRTEQGDSAMYLCASSEGRATGIDTQYFGPGTRLTVL.

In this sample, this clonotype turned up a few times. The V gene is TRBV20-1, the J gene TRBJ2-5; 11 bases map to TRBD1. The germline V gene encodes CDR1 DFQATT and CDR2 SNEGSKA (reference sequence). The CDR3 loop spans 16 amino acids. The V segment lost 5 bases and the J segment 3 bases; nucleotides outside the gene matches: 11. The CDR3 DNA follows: TGCAGTGCTCCGACATACCGGGACAGGGGGGAAGAGACCCAGTACTTC. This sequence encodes CSAPTYRDRGEETQYF.

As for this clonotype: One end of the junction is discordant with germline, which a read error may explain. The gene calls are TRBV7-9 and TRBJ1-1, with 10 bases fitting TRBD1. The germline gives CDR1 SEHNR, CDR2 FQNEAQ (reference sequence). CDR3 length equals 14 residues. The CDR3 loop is CARSSTWTGGRVFF. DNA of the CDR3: TGTGCCCGCAGCTCGACATGGACAGGGGGACGGGTTTTCTTT. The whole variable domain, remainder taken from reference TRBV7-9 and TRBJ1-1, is DTGVSQNPRHKITKRGQNVTFRCDPISEHNRLYWYRQTLGQGPEFLTYFQNEAQLEKSRLLSDRFSAERPKGSFSTLEIQRTEQGDSAMYLCARSSTWTGGRVFFGQGTRLTVV.

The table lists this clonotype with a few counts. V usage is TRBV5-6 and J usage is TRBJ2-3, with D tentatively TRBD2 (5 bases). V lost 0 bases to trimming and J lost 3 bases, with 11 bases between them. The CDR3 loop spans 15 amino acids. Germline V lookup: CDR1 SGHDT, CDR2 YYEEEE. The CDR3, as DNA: TGTGCCAGCAGCTTGGTGCCCGGGGAAACAGATACGCAGTATTTT. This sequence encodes CASSLVPGETDTQYF.

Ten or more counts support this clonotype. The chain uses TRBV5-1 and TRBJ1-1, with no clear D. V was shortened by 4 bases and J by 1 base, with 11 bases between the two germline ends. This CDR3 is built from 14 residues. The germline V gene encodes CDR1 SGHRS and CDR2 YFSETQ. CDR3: CASSPEGRNTEAFF. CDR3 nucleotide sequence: TGCGCCAGCAGCCCGGAGGGAAGGAACACTGAAGCTTTCTTT.

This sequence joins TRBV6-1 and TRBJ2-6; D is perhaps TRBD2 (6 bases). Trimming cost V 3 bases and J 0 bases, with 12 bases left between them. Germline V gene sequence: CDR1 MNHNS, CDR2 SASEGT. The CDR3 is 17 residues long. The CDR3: CASSERRELSGANVLTF. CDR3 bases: TGTGCCAGCAGTGAGCGCCGGGAGCTCTCTGGGGCCAACGTCCTGACTTTC.

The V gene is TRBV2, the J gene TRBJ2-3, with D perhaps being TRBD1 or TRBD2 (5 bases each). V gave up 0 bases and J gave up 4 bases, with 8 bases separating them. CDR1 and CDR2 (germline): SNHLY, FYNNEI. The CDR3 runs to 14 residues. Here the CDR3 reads CASSEAGVADTQYF. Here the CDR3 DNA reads TGTGCCAGCAGTGAAGCGGGGGTGGCAGATACGCAGTATTTT.

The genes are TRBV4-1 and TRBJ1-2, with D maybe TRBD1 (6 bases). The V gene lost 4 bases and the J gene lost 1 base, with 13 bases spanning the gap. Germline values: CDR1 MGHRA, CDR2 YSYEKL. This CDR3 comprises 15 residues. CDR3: CASSPGGALNYGYTF. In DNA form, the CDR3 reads TGCGCCAGCAGCCCGGGGGGGGCGCTTAACTATGGCTACACCTTC.

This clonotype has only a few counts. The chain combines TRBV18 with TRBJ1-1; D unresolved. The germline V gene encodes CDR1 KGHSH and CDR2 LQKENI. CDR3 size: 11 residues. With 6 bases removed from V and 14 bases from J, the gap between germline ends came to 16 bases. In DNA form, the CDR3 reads TGTGCCAGCTCCGAGAGGGTGGCATCCTTCTTT. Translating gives CASSERVASFF. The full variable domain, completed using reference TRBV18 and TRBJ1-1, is NAGVMQNPRHLVRRRGQEARLRCSPMKGHSHVYWYRQLPEEGLKFMVYLQKENIIDESGMPKERFSAEFPKEGPSILRIQQVVRGDSAAYFCASSERVASFFGQGTRLTVV.

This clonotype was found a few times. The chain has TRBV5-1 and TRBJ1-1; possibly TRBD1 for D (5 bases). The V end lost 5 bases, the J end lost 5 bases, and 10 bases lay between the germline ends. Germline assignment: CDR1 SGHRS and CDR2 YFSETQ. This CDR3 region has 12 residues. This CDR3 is CASRLQGTEAFF. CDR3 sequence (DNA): TGCGCCAGCAGATTGCAGGGTACTGAAGCTTTCTTT.

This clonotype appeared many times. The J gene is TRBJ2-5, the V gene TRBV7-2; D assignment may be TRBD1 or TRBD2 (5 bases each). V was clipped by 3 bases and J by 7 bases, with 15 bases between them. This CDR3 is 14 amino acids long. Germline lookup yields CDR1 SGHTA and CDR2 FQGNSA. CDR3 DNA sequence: TGTGCCAGCAGCTTTGACGGGGCTCAATTGACCCAGTACTTC. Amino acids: CASSFDGAQLTQYF.

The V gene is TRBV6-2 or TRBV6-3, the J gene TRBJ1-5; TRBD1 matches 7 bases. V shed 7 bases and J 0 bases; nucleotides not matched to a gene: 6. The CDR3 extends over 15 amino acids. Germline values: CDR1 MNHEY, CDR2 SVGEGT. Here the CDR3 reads CASIVQGNSNQPQHF. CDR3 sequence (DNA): TGTGCCAGCATCGTACAGGGGAATAGCAATCAGCCCCAGCATTTT.

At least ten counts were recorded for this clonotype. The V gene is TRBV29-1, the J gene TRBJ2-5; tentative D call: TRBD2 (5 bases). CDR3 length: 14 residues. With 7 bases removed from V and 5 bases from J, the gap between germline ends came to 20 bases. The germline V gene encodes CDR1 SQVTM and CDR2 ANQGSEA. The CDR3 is CSATRGSAGETQYF. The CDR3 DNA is TGCAGCGCCACCCGGGGTAGCGCTGGGGAGACCCAGTACTTC. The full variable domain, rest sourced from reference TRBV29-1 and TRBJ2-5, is SAVISQKPSRDICQRGTSLTIQCQVDSQVTMMFWYRQQPGQSLTLIATANQGSEATYESGFVIDKFPISRPNLTFSTLTVSNMSPEDSSIYLCSATRGSAGETQYFGPGTRLLVL.

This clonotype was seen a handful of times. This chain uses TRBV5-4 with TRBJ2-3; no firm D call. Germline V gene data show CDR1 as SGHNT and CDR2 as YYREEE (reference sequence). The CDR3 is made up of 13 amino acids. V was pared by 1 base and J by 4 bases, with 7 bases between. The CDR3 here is CASSLKGSDTQYF. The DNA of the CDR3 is TGTGCCAGCAGCTTGAAGGGATCAGATACGCAGTATTTT.

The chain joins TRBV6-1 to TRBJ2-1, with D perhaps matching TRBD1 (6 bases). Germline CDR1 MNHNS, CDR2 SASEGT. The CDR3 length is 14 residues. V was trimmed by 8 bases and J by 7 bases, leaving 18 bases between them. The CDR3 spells CASEGGVSRNEQFF. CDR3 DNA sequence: TGTGCCAGCGAAGGGGGAGTGAGTAGGAATGAGCAGTTCTTC.

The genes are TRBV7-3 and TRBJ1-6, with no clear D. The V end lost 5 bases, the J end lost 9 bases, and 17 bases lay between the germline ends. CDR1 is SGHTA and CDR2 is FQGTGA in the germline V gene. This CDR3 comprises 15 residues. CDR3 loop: CASSLVSQSVSPLHF. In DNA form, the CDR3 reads TGTGCCAGCAGCCTAGTCAGTCAGTCAGTTTCACCCCTCCACTTT.

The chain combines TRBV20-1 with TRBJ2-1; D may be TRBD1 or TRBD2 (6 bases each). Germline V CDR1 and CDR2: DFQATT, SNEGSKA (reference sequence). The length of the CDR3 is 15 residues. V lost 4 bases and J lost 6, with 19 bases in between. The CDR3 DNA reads TGCAGTGCTAACAGGGAGGCTAGCGATCGCAATGAGCAGTTCTTC. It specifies CSANREASDRNEQFF.

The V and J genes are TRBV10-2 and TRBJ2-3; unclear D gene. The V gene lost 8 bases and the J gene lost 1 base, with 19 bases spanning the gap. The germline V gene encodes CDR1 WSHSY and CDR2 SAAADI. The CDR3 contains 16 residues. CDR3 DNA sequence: TGCGCCAGCCAACGAAGGGTCCCTCAGGGCACAGATACGCAGTATTTT. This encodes CASQRRVPQGTDTQYF.

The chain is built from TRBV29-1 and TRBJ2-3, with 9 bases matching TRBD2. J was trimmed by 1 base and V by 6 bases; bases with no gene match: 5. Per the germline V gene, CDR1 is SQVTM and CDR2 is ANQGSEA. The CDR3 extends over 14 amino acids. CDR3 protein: CSVPSSGGTDTQYF. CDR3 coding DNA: TGCAGCGTCCCATCTAGCGGGGGCACAGATACGCAGTATTTT.

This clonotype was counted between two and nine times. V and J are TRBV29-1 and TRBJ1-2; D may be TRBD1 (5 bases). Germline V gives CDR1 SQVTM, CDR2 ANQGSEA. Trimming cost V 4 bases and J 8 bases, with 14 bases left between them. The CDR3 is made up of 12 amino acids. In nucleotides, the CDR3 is TGCAGCGTTGGAATCGGGGGAGGCGGCTACACCTTC. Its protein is CSVGIGGGGYTF.

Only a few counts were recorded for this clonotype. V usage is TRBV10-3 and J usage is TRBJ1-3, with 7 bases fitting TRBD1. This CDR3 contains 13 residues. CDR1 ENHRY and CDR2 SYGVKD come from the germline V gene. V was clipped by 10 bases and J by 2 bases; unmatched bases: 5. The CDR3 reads CATLDRAGNTIYF. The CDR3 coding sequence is TGTGCCACACTAGACAGGGCTGGAAACACCATATATTTT.

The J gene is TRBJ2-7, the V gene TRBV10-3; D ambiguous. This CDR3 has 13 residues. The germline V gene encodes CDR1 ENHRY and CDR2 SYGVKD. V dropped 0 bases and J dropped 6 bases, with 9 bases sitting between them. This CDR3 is CAISESLSSEQYV. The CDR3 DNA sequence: TGTGCCATCAGTGAGTCCCTCTCAAGCGAGCAGTACGTC.

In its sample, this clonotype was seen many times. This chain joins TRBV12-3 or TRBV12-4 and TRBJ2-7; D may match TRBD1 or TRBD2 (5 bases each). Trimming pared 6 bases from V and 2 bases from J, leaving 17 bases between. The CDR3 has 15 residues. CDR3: CASSPRRGAAYEQYF. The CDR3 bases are TGTGCCAGCAGCCCACGGAGAGGGGCGGCCTACGAGCAGTACTTC.

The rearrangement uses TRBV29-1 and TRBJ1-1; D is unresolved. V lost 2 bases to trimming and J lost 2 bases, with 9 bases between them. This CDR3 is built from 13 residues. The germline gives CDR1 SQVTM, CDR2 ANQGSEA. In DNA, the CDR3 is TGCAGCGTTGAAATGGTCCTAAACACTGAAGCTTTCTTT. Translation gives CSVEMVLNTEAFF.

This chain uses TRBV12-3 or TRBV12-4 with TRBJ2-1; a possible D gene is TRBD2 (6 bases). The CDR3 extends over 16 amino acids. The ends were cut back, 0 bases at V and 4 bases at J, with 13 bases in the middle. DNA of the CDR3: TGTGCCAGCAGTTTAGCGGGCGGGAATCATTACAATGAGCAGTTCTTC. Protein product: CASSLAGGNHYNEQFF.

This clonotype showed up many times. The CDR3 sequence: CAISESSGSYEQYF. In DNA form, the CDR3 reads TGTGCCATCAGTGAGTCTAGCGGATCCTACGAGCAGTACTTC. This sequence joins TRBV10-3 and TRBJ2-7, with D perhaps TRBD2 (6 bases). This CDR3 comprises 14 residues. The germline V gene encodes CDR1 ENHRY and CDR2 SYGVKD. Trimming shortened V by 0 bases and J by 1 base, and 7 bases separated the two germline ends.

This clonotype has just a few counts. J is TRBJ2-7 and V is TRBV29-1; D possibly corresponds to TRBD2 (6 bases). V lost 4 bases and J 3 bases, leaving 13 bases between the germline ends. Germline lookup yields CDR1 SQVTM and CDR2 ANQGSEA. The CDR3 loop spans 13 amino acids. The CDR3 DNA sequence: TGCAGCGTTGTGGCCGGGACTGACTACGAGCAGTACTTC. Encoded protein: CSVVAGTDYEQYF.